The 5 T cell receptor beta chains below come from one sample, sequenced in a study of T cells in Graves' hyperthyroidism and ophthalmopathy. The CDR3 regions of TCR beta were amplified from RNA transcripts. HTBI primers were employed in a first-round RT-PCR of the TCR CDR3. TCRdb re-called the multiplex PCR reads with MiXCR, one entry per CDR3 protein. This table holds approximately 380,000 distinct CDR3 sequences, approximately 19% found once. Sample: blood. Receptors were obtained from a woman younger than 35 with Graves' hyperthyroidism.

As to this clonotype: The germline gene is not matched at one end of the junction; a read error may be the cause. This chain uses TRBV12-3 or TRBV12-4 with TRBJ2-2; D is perhaps TRBD1 or TRBD2 (6 bases each). There are 14 residues in the CDR3. The DNA for the CDR3 is TGTGCCAGCCGAATGGGACAAACCGGCGGGGAGCTGTGGTTT. Translating it yields CASRMGQTGGELWF.

This clonotype was observed many times. The rearrangement links TRBV9 to TRBJ2-5; D call uncertain. V was clipped by 0 bases and J by 5 bases, with 8 bases between them. Germline lookup yields CDR1 SGDLS and CDR2 YYNGEE. The CDR3 runs 13 residues. The CDR3 loop reads CASSVATWETQYF. The CDR3 nucleotides are TGTGCCAGCAGCGTAGCTACTTGGGAGACCCAGTACTTC.

This clonotype was observed many times. This chain joins TRBV20-1 and TRBJ1-2; D may be TRBD1 (5 bases). CDR1 DFQATT and CDR2 SNEGSKA come from the germline V gene (reference sequence). The CDR3 is 12 residues long. This CDR3 reads CMLVTVNYGYTF. Here the CDR3 DNA reads TGCATGTTGGTGACAGTAAACTATGGCTACACCTTC.

This clonotype came up many times. The chain uses TRBV7-8 and TRBJ1-2, with D possibly being TRBD1 (5 bases). From germline, CDR1 is SGHVS and CDR2 FQNEAQ. Trimming removed 3 bases from V and 4 bases from J, with 15 bases in between. The CDR3 covers 15 residues. CDR3 sequence (DNA): TGTGCCAGCAGCTTGCCCGGGGCAGGTTTCTATGGCTACACCTTC. It yields the protein CASSLPGAGFYGYTF.

Many counts were recorded for this clonotype. CDR3 DNA: TGTGCCAGCAGCTTGCCTCCTCAGGGGACCGAGCAGTACTTC. Its translation is CASSLPPQGTEQYF. The rearrangement joins TRBV5-8 to TRBJ2-7; possibly TRBD1 for D (6 bases). Trimming removed 1 base at V and 6 bases at J, with 14 bases between. Germline CDR1 and CDR2: SGHTS and YDEGEE. CDR3 length equals 14 residues. Based on the CDR3 plus reference TRBV5-8 and TRBJ2-7, the full variable domain is EAGVTQSPTHLIKTRGQQATLRCSPISGHTSVYWYQQALGLGLQFLLWYDEGEERNRGNFPPRFSGRQFPNYSSELNVNALELEDSALYLCASSLPPQGTEQYFGPGTRLTVT.